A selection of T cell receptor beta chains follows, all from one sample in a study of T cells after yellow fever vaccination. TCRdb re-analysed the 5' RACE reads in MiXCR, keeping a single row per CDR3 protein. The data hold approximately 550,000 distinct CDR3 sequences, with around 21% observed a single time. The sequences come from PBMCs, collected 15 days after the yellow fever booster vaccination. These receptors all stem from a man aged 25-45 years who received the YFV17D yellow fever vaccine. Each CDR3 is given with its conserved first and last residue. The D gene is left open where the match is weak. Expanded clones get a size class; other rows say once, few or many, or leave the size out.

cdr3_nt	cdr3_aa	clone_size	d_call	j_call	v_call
TGTGCCAGCAGCTCGCCGGGACTAGCGGGATACAACACCGGGGAGCTGTTTTTT	CASSSPGLAGYNTGELFF	-	TRBD2	TRBJ2-2	TRBV28
TGTGCCAGCAGCCCCTTAGCGGGAGGCACATACAATGAGCAGTTCTTC	CASSPLAGGTYNEQFF	-	TRBD2	TRBJ2-1	TRBV9
TGCAGCGTTGTGGCTAGCGGTTACCTCACAGATACGCAGTATTTT	CSVVASGYLTDTQYF	-	TRBD2	TRBJ2-3	TRBV29-1
TGTGCCAGCAGCCAGTTGGCAGGCGAGAGGACCCAGTACTTC	CASSQLAGERTQYF	-	-	TRBJ2-5	TRBV14
TGTGCCAGCAGCTTGGCGACAGGTCTGGAGACCCAGTACTTC	CASSLATGLETQYF	-	-	TRBJ2-5	TRBV7-2
TGTGCCAGCAGATTTGGTGCGGGAGGTATTGAGCAGTTCTTC	CASRFGAGGIEQFF	few	TRBD2	TRBJ2-1	TRBV11-2
TGTGCCAGCTGGGCTAATGGGCTCGCCGCCTACGAGCAGTACTTC	CASWANGLAAYEQYF	-	-	TRBJ2-7	TRBV6-1
TGCAGTGCTACCTCGACTAGCGGAGCGGTTGGAGGGCTGGAGACCCAGTACTTC	CSATSTSGAVGGLETQYF	-	TRBD2	TRBJ2-5	TRBV20-1
TGCAGTGCTAGAGATGCCGAGCGGGAGGGGGATGAGCAGTTCTTC	CSARDAEREGDEQFF	-	TRBD2	TRBJ2-1	TRBV20-1
TGTGCCAGCAGTTTGGCTAACGAGCAGTACTTC	CASSLANEQYF	many	-	TRBJ2-7	TRBV12-3/TRBV12-4
TGTGCCAGCTCACCGCCCCTGAGCGGGAGGGAGAAGACCCAGTACTTC	CASSPPLSGREKTQYF	few	TRBD2	TRBJ2-5	TRBV18
TGTGCCAGCAGCACCCGGGACAGTAGCTCTGGGGCCAACGTCCTGACTTTC	CASSTRDSSSGANVLTF	-	TRBD1	TRBJ2-6	TRBV7-2
TGCAGTGCAATAAGCGGGATCAGAATGAGCCGGTCCTACGAGCAGTACTTC	CSAISGIRMSRSYEQYF	-	TRBD2	TRBJ2-7	TRBV20-1
TGCGCCAGCAGGGACAGGGACTGCAATGAGCAGTTCTTC	CASRDRDCNEQFF	-	TRBD1	TRBJ2-1	TRBV23-1
TGTGCCAGCAGTTATGGACAGGCCTCCTACGAGCAGTACTTC	CASSYGQASYEQYF	-	TRBD1	TRBJ2-7	TRBV6-5
TGCAGCGTTGTGAAACAGTTCATGAACACTGAAGCTTTCTTT	CSVVKQFMNTEAFF	-	-	TRBJ1-1	TRBV29-1
TGTGCCACCAGTGATGCGGACAGGGATGGCAATCAGCCCCAGCATTTT	CATSDADRDGNQPQHF	-	TRBD1	TRBJ1-5	TRBV24-1
TGTGCCAGCAGCTTAGCGGGGTTGGGTGACGAGCAGTACTTC	CASSLAGLGDEQYF	few	-	TRBJ2-7	TRBV7-2
TGTGCCAGCAGCTTAAAGAGGTATACTGAAGCTTTCTTT	CASSLKRYTEAFF	few	-	TRBJ1-1	TRBV5-6
TGCGCCAGCAGCTTGGCGGCTAGCGGATACAATGAGCAGTTCTTC	CASSLAASGYNEQFF	many	TRBD2	TRBJ2-1	TRBV5-1
TGTGCCATCACTAGCGGGAGCGCAGATACGCAGTATTTT	CAITSGSADTQYF	few	TRBD2	TRBJ2-3	TRBV10-3
TGTGCCATCAGTGAGTTGTCTAGCAATTACAATGAGCAGTTCTTC	CAISELSSNYNEQFF	-	-	TRBJ2-1	TRBV10-3
TGCAGCGCGTCAGACGTTTTGGAGCAGTACTTC	CSASDVLEQYF	few	-	TRBJ2-7	TRBV29-1
TGTGCCAGCAGTTTGGAAGGCACGGGGCATACGCAGTATTTT	CASSLEGTGHTQYF	-	-	TRBJ2-3	TRBV12-3/TRBV12-4
TGTGCCACCAGTAATCCGGTTGAAAAACTGTTTTTT	CATSNPVEKLFF	-	-	TRBJ1-4	TRBV15
TGTGCCAGCAGCCTAGTTCCGGGACAGGGAGATTCACCCCTCCACTTT	CASSLVPGQGDSPLHF	few	TRBD1	TRBJ1-6	TRBV7-8
TGTGCCAGCAGCTCTACGGACGTTACCTACGAGCAGTACTTC	CASSSTDVTYEQYF	few	-	TRBJ2-7	TRBV7-2